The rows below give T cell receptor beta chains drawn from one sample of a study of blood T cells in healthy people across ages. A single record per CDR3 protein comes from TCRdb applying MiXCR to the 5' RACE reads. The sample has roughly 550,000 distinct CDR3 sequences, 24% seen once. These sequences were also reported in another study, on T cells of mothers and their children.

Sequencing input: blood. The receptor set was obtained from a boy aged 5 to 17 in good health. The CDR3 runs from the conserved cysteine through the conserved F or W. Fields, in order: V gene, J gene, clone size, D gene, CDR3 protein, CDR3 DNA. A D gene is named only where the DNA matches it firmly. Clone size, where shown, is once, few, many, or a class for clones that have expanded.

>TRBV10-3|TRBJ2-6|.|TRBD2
CAISDFGLAGPSGANVLTF
TGTGCCATCAGTGACTTCGGACTAGCGGGTCCCTCTGGGGCCAACGTCCTGACTTTC
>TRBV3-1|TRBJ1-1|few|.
CASGQDRSEAFF
TGTGCCAGCGGCCAAGACAGGTCTGAAGCTTTCTTT
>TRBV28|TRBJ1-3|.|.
CASSLMKGSGSTRFGNTIYF
TGTGCCAGCAGTTTAATGAAGGGGTCGGGGTCGACACGATTTGGAAACACCATATATTTT
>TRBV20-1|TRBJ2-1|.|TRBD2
CSARSLAGDNYNEPFF
TGCAGTGCTAGGTCACTAGCGGGGGACAACTACAATGAGCCGTTCTTC
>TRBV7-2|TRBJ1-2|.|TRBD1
CASSPTGGAGYTF
TGTGCCAGCTCACCCACAGGGGGCGCGGGCTACACCTTC
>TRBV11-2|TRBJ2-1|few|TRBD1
CASSATGGALVVYNEQFF
TGTGCCAGCAGCGCGACAGGGGGCGCGTTAGTAGTGTACAATGAGCAGTTCTTC
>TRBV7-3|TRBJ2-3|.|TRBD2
CASSYSGTSRTDTQYF
TGTGCCAGCAGCTATTCCGGGACTAGCCGCACAGATACGCAGTATTTT
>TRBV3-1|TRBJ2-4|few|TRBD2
CASSQLAGGQRIDIQYF
TGTGCCAGCAGCCAGTTAGCGGGAGGGCAAAGAATAGACATTCAGTACTTC
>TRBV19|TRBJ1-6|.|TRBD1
CASSNDRGALLHF
TGTGCCAGTAGTAACGACAGGGGTGCCCTGCTCCACTTT
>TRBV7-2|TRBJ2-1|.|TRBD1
CASSKDRTPAYNEQFF
TGTGCCAGCAGCAAGGACAGGACCCCAGCCTACAATGAGCAGTTCTTC
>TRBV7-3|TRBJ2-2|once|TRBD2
CASSSNGGAFGELFF
TGTGCCAGCAGCTCGAACGGGGGGGCCTTCGGGGAGCTGTTTTTT
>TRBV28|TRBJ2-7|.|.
CARTHQLLRTPTYEQYF
TGTGCCAGAACCCACCAGCTCCTCCGGACGCCAACCTACGAGCAGTACTTC
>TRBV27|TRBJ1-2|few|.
CASSLIVGGLNYGYTF
TGTGCCAGCAGTTTAATTGTTGGGGGCCTCAACTATGGCTACACCTTC
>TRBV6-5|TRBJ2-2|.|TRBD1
CASSYGTGGAGELFF
TGTGCCAGCAGTTACGGGACAGGGGGAGCGGGGGAGCTGTTTTTT
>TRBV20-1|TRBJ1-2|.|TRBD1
CSARPGQGGALGGYTF
TGCAGTGCGAGACCGGGACAGGGTGGGGCCCTTGGGGGCTACACCTTC
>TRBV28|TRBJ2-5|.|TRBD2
CASSGRLAGGWQETQYF
TGTGCCAGCAGTGGGCGACTAGCGGGAGGATGGCAAGAGACCCAGTACTTC
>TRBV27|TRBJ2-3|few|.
CASTRGGLRDTQYF
TGTGCCAGCACCCGCGGAGGCTTGCGGGATACGCAGTATTTT
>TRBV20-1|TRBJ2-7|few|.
CSALYEISYEQYF
TGCAGTGCCCTATATGAGATTTCCTACGAGCAGTACTTC
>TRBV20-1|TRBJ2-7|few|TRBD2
CSAGGEASYEQYF
TGCAGTGCCGGGGGGGAGGCCTCCTACGAGCAGTACTTC
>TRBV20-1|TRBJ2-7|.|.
CSAEGGRLNYYEQYF
TGCAGTGCTGAGGGGGGACGCCTTAACTACTACGAGCAGTACTTC
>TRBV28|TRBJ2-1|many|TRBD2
CASSSDGRRYEQFF
TGTGCCAGCAGTTCTGACGGGAGGAGGTATGAGCAGTTCTTC
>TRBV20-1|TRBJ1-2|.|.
CSASPQGGYGYTF
TGCAGTGCTAGCCCCCAGGGTGGCTATGGCTACACCTTC
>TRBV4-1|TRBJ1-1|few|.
CASSQGGRLEAFF
TGCGCCAGCAGCCAAGGAGGCAGACTTGAAGCTTTCTTT
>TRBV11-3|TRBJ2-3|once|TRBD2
CASSLNPSGVTDTQYF
TGTGCCAGCAGCTTAAATCCTAGCGGTGTCACAGATACGCAGTATTTT
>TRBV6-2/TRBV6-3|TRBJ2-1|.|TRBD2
CASSRGTSGTYNEQFF
TGTGCCAGCAGTCGAGGGACTAGCGGTACCTACAATGAGCAGTTCTTC
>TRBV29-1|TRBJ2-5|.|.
CSVDVDETQYF
TGCAGCGTTGATGTCGACGAGACCCAGTACTTC
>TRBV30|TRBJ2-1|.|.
CAWNRAHEQFF
TGTGCCTGGAACAGGGCCCATGAGCAGTTCTTC
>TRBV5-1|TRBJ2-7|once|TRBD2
CASSGTGLAYEQYF
TGCGCCAGCAGCGGAACGGGACTAGCCTACGAGCAGTACTTC
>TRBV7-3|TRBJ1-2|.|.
CASSFGGAFGYTF
TGTGCCAGCAGCTTTGGGGGGGCCTTTGGCTACACCTTC
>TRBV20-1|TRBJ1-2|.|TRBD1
CSARDIRGYGYTF
TGCAGTGCTAGAGATATCAGGGGGTATGGCTACACCTTC
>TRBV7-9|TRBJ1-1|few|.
CASRSRGASDTEAFF
TGTGCCAGCAGGTCGCGGGGGGCGTCGGACACTGAAGCTTTCTTT
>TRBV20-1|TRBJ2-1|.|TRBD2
CSAAGLAGTNEQFF
TGCAGTGCCGCAGGACTAGCGGGTACCAATGAGCAGTTCTTC
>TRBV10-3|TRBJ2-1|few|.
CAISGDPGNSKYSYNEQFF
TGTGCCATCAGTGGTGATCCCGGGAACTCTAAGTACTCCTACAATGAGCAGTTCTTC
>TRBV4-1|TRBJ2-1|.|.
CASSQEVAGFRNEQFF
TGCGCCAGCAGCCAAGAGGTCGCGGGCTTTCGCAATGAGCAGTTCTTC
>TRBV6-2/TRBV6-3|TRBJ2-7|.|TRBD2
CASSYGRLSGSGMYEQYF
TGTGCCAGCAGTTACGGTCGGCTTAGCGGGAGTGGTATGTACGAGCAGTACTTC
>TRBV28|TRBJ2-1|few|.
CASSLSNYNEQFF
TGTGCCAGCAGTTTGTCAAACTACAATGAGCAGTTCTTC
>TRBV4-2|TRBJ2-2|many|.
CASSPSSAGITGELFF
TGTGCCAGCAGCCCCTCCTCCGCGGGCATCACCGGGGAGCTGTTTTTT
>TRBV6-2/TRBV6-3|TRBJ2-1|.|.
CASSYYDPIRSYNEQFF
TGTGCCAGCAGTTATTACGACCCTATCCGCTCCTACAATGAGCAGTTCTTC
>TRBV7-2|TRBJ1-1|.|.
CASSPTGSAEAFF
TGTGCCAGCAGCCCGACGGGGTCGGCTGAAGCTTTCTTT
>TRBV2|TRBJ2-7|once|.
CASRSGNNYEQYF
TGTGCCAGCAGGTCCGGGAACAACTACGAGCAGTACTTC
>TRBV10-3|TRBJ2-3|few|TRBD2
CAIRPSGRASREYF
TGTGCCATCAGACCGAGCGGGAGGGCTTCCCGAGAGTATTTT
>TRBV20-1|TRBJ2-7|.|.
CSASPRQTTYEQYF
TGCAGTGCCTCACCAAGACAGACTACCTACGAGCAGTACTTC
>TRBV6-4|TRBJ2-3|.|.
CASSDSGEPDTQYF
TGTGCCAGCAGTGACTCGGGAGAGCCAGATACGCAGTATTTT
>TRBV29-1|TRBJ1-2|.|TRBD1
CSVEGTGFGYGYTF
TGCAGCGTTGAGGGGACAGGGTTCGGCTATGGCTACACCTTC
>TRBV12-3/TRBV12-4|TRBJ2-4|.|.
CASSSVEFGKNIQYF
TGTGCCAGCAGTTCAGTGGAGTTCGGCAAAAACATTCAGTACTTC
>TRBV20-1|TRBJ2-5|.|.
CSARLGSGGTQYF
TGCAGTGCAAGGTTGGGCTCCGGAGGGACCCAGTACTTC
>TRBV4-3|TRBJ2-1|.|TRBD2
CASSQEPPGTSLYNEQFF
TGCGCCAGCAGCCAAGAGCCGCCCGGGACTAGCCTTTACAATGAGCAGTTCTTC
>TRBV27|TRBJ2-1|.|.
CASSGFNEQFF
TGTGCCAGCAGTGGTTTCAATGAGCAGTTCTTC
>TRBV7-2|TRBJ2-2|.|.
CASSLVQGYTGELFF
TGTGCCAGCAGCTTAGTACAGGGCTACACCGGGGAGCTGTTTTTT
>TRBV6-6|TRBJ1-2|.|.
CASNPRAGDGYTF
TGTGCCAGCAACCCTAGGGCAGGGGATGGCTACACCTTC
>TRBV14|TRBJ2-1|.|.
CASSQASGPLWVEQFF
TGTGCCAGCAGCCAAGCGAGTGGACCCCTATGGGTTGAGCAGTTCTTC
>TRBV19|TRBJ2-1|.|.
CASSYVGDNEQFF
TGTGCCAGTAGTTATGTAGGGGACAATGAGCAGTTCTTC
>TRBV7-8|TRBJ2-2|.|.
CASSFQSRPTGELFF
TGTGCCAGCAGCTTTCAGAGTAGGCCAACCGGGGAGCTGTTTTTT
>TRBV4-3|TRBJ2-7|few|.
CASSQHRAGWAYEQYF
TGCGCCAGCAGCCAGCACAGGGCGGGGTGGGCCTACGAGCAGTACTTC